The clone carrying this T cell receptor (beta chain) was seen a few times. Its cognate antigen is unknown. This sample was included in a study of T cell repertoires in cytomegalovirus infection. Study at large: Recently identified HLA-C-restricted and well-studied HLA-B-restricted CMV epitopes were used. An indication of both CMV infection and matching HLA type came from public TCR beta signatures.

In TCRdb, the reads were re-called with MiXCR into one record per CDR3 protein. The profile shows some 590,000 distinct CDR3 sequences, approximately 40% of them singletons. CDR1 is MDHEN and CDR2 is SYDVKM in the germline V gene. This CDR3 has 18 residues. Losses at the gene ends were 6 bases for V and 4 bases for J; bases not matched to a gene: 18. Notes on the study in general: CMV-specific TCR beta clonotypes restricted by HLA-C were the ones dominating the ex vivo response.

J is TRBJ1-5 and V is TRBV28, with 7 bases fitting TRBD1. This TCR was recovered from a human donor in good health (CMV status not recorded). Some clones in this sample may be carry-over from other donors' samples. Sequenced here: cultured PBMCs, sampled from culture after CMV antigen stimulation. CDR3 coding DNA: TGTGCCAGCAGCCGCCCCCCCCAGGGACAGAAATTTAATCAGCCCCAGCATTTT. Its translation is CASSRPPQGQKFNQPQHF.